This is a list of T cell receptor beta chains from one sample in a study of pediatric ulcerative colitis. Generated by immunoSEQ multiplex PCR, the TCRdb table keeps only in-frame clones and is missing some. The sample includes some 50,000 clones, 78% seen only once; the top ten take over 3%. The sequencing sample was made of gut tissue. The receptors were gathered from a girl under 18 with moderate ulcerative colitis. Both conserved end residues are part of each CDR3. D genes are given only for firm matches. Clone size is stated in some rows and not others, as once, few, many or a class when expanded.

D	J	length	size	V	DNA	CDR3
TRBD2	TRBJ2-1	16	NA	TRBV11-2	TGTGCCAGCAGCTTATCTAGCGGTAGCTCCTACAATGAGCAGTTCTTC	CASSLSSGSSYNEQFF
NA	TRBJ2-7	15	few	TRBV6-5	TGTGCCAGCAGTTCATCCTCAAGCGGGCGTTACGAGCAGTACTTC	CASSSSSSGRYEQYF
NA	TRBJ2-7	12	NA	TRBV29-1	TGCAGCGTTGAAGTTAGAGACTACGAGCAGTACTTC	CSVEVRDYEQYF
NA	TRBJ2-2	15	few	TRBV6-1	TGTGCCAGCAGTGTTTTGGGGGCCGGCACCGGGGAGCTGTTTTTT	CASSVLGAGTGELFF
TRBD2	TRBJ2-1	15	NA	TRBV15	TGTGCCACCAGCAGAGGGGGACTAGCGGGAGGTGAGCAGTTCTTC	CATSRGGLAGGEQFF
NA	TRBJ2-3	14	NA	TRBV25-1	TGTGCCAGCAGGGATAATAGCGGCACAGATACGCAGTATTTT	CASRDNSGTDTQYF
NA	TRBJ2-5	14	NA	TRBV5-4	TGTGCCAGCAGCTTGGTAGGGGCCCAAGAGACCCAGTACTTC	CASSLVGAQETQYF
NA	TRBJ1-4	13	NA	TRBV7-8	TGTGCCAGCAGCTTGGGGGCTCGGGAAAAACTGTTTTTT	CASSLGAREKLFF
TRBD2	TRBJ2-3	13	NA	TRBV29-1	TGCAGCGCTGGCGGGAGGTTTGGAGATACGCAGTATTTT	CSAGGRFGDTQYF
TRBD2	TRBJ2-5	15	NA	TRBV2	TGTGCCAGCAGTGAAACGGGGGGATGGGCAGAGACCCAGTACTTC	CASSETGGWAETQYF
NA	TRBJ2-2	14	NA	TRBV19	TGTGCCAGTATTGGCAGGACCAACACCGGGGAGCTGTTTTTT	CASIGRTNTGELFF
NA	TRBJ1-6	16	NA	TRBV7-2	TGTGCCAGCAGCTTAGAAAAAGACGTAAGAATCTCACCCCTCCACTTT	CASSLEKDVRISPLHF
NA	TRBJ2-4	14	NA	TRBV5-6	TGTGCCAGCAGCTTGGGATTGGCCAAAAACATTCAGTACTTC	CASSLGLAKNIQYF
NA	TRBJ2-7	13	once	TRBV19	TGTGCCACCAGAGGAATTACCATCTACGAGCAGTACTTC	CATRGITIYEQYF
TRBD2	TRBJ2-5	20	NA	TRBV4-2	TGTGCCAGCAGCCAAGTTGCCGGCGGGAGGGCCGGGCTAGGAGGAGAGACCCAGTACTTC	CASSQVAGGRAGLGGETQYF
TRBD2	TRBJ2-1	16	few	TRBV7-6	TGTGCCAGCAGCACCTCCTTTGGACTAGGAATCAATGAGCAGTTCTTC	CASSTSFGLGINEQFF
NA	TRBJ2-1	14	NA	TRBV18	TGTGCCAGCTCACCACCAGGAAAAGGAAATGAGCAGTTCTTC	CASSPPGKGNEQFF
NA	TRBJ2-7	13	NA	TRBV2	TGTGCCAGCAGTCTCGCGGACAGCTACGAGCAGTACTTC	CASSLADSYEQYF
NA	TRBJ2-5	16	NA	TRBV5-4	TGTGCCAGCAGCTCCCCGAGTACGGGTCAGGGAGAGACCCAGTACTTC	CASSSPSTGQGETQYF
TRBD1	TRBJ1-4	15	NA	TRBV15	TGTGCCACCAGCAGAGACAGGGGGACTAATGAAAAACTGTTTTTT	CATSRDRGTNEKLFF
NA	TRBJ2-5	13	few	TRBV25-1	TGTGCCAGCGCACTGACAGCTCTCGAGACCCAGTACTTC	CASALTALETQYF
NA	TRBJ1-1	12	NA	TRBV29-1	TGCAGCGTCGCACAGGGGAACACTGAAGCTTTCTTT	CSVAQGNTEAFF
NA	TRBJ2-2	17	NA	TRBV7-9	TGTGCCAGCAGCTTAAGTTCGGGGGGCATCAGTCCCGGGGAGCTGTTTTTT	CASSLSSGGISPGELFF
TRBD2	TRBJ2-2	15	NA	TRBV5-1	TGCGCCAGCAGCTTCGGGACTAGCATGTCCGGGGAGCTGTTTTTT	CASSFGTSMSGELFF